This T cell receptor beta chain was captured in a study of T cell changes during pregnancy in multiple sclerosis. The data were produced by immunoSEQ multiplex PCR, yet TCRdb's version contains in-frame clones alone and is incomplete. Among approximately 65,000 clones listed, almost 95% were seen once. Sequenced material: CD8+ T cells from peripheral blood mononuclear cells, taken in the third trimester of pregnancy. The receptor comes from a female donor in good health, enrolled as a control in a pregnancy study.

In DNA form, the CDR3 reads TGTGCCAGCAGCCCTACCGCGTTCGACAGGGTGCGTGGCTACACCTTC. Residues: CASSPTAFDRVRGYTF. The chain employs TRBV7-6 and TRBJ1-2; 7 bases match TRBD1. The CDR3 spans 16 residues. Germline V gene data show CDR1 as SGHVS and CDR2 as FNYEAQ. Losses at the gene ends were 5 bases for V and 7 bases for J; bases not matched to a gene: 16.